This entry describes one TCR beta chain. Its antigen is undetermined. The sample comes from a study of prognosis after radiotherapy for stage I lung cancer. Whole-study context: There were around 15 patients with newly diagnosed primary stage I lung tumors and about five patients with oligometastatic NSCLC after surgical resection of the primary tumor. Study observations and caveats: It was not determined whether the expanded TCR clones were tumor-specific. Samples before stereotactic body radiation therapy had more unique TCR clones (median roughly 9,300 versus 7,200).

Germline CDR1 MNHNS, CDR2 SASEGT. Trimming shortened V by 9 bases and J by 8 bases, and 28 bases separated the two germline ends. The CDR3 length is 16 residues. The authors amplified TCR beta CDR3 from genomic DNA using two-round multiplex PCR. It was primers specific to each TRBV and TRBJ gene that first-round PCR used. From the multiplex PCR reads, TCRdb called clonotypes with MiXCR, one entry per CDR3 protein. The table has 14,000 or so distinct CDR3 sequences, 37% seen once. For each of two time points, a roughly 6-milliliter draw of peripheral blood was taken. The clonotype originates from a donor of 50 years or more with non-small cell lung cancer. The rearrangement uses TRBV6-1 and TRBJ1-2; D gene ambiguous. The sample was PBMCs, taken before or after stereotactic body radiation therapy (not recorded which). CDR3 in amino acids: CASYSTSGSRRKGYTF. CDR3 in DNA: TGTGCCAGTTACTCAACCTCCGGGAGCCGGCGTAAGGGCTACACCTTC.